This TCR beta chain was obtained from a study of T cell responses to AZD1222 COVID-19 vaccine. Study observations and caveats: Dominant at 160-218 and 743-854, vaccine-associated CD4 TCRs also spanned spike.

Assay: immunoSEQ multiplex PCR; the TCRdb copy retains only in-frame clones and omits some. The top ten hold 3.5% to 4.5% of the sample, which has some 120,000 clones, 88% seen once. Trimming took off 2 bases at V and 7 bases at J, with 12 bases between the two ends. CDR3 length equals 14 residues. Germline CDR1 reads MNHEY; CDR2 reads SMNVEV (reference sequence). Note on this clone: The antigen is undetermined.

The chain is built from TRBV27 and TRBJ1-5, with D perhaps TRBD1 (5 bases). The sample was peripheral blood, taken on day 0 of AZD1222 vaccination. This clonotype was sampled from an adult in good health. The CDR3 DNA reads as TGTGCCAGCAGTTTACTTATAGGGGCCCAGCCCCAGCATTTT. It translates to CASSLLIGAQPQHF.